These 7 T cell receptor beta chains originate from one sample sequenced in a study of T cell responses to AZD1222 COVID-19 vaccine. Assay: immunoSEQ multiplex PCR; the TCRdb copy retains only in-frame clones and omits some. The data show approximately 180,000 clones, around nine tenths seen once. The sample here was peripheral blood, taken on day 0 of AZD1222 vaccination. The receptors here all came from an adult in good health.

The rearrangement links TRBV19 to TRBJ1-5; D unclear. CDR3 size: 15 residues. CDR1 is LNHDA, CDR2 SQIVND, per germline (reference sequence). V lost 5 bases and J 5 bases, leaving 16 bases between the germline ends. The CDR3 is CASSPGVRRHQPQHF. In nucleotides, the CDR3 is TGTGCCAGTAGTCCCGGGGTTAGGAGGCATCAGCCCCAGCATTTT.

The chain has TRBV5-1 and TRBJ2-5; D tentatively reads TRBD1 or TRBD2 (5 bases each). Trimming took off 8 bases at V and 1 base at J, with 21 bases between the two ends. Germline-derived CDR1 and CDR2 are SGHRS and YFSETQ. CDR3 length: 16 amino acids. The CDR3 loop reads CASGRDGAYSQETQYF. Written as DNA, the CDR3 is TGCGCCAGTGGTCGGGACGGGGCGTACAGCCAAGAGACCCAGTACTTC.

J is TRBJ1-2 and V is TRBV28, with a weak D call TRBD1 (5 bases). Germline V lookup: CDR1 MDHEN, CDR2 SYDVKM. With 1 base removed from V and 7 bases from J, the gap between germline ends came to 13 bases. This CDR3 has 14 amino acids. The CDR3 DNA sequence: TGTGCCAGCAGTTTATTAGACAGAGAGGGTGGCTACACCTTC. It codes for CASSLLDREGGYTF.

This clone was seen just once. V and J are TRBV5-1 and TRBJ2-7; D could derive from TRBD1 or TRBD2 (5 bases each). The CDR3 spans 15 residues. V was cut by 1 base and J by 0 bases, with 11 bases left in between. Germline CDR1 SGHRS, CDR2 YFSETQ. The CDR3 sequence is CASSLWPGPSYEQYF. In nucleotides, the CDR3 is TGCGCCAGCAGCTTGTGGCCGGGACCCTCCTACGAGCAGTACTTC.

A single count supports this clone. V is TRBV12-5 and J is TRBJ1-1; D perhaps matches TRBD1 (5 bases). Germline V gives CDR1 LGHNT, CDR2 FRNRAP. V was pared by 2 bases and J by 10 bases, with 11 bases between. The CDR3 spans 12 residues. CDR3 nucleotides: TGTGCTAGTGGTTTGCCCCGGGGGACAGCTTTCTTT. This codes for CASGLPRGTAFF.

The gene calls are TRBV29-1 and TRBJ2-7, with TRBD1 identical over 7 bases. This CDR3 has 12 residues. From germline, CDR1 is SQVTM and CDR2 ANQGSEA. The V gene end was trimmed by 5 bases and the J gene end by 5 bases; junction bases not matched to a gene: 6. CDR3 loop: CSVWDSDHEQYF. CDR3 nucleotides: TGCAGCGTTTGGGACAGCGACCACGAGCAGTACTTC.

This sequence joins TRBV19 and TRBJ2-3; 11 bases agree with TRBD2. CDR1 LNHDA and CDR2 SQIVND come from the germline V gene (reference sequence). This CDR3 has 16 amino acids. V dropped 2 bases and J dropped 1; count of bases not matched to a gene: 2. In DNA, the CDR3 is TGTGCCAGTAGTATATCACTAGCGGGGGGCACAGATACGCAGTATTTT. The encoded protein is CASSISLAGGTDTQYF. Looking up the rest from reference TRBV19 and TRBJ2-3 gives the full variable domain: DGGITQSPKYLFRKEGQNVTLSCEQNLNHDAMYWYRQDPGQGLRLIYYSQIVNDFQKGDIAEGYSVSREKKESFPLTVTSAQKNPTAFYLCASSISLAGGTDTQYFGPGTRLTVL.